This T cell receptor beta chain was documented in a study of regulatory T cells in long-lasting Graves disease. As for time point: newly diagnosed GD, antithyroid drugs for less than 3 months. The TCR library was prepared using RNA isolated from PBMCs. In this sample, this clonotype turned up a few times. Being one base from a much bigger clone, this may be a read error. The CDR3 is made up of 13 amino acids. The J segment lost 4 bases and the V segment lost 8 bases, leaving 7 bases of the junction unmatched. CDR1 MRHNA and CDR2 SNTAGT come from the germline V gene. Arm-PCR of CDR3 regions and iRepertoire HTBI primers were the basis on which TCR beta libraries were built. TCRdb processed the multiplex PCR reads anew with MiXCR; each CDR3 protein has one entry. The sample lists around 230,000 distinct CDR3 sequences, approximately 20% occurring once.

Sequencing used peripheral blood mononuclear cells (PBMCs), obtained at new diagnosis, from a patient treated with antithyroid drugs. The TCR was taken from a female donor with Graves disease. This rearrangement joins TRBV6-4 to TRBJ1-1; 7 positions agree with TRBD1. In DNA form, the CDR3 reads TGTGCCAGCGCACAGGGGATGAGCACTGAAGCTTTCTTT. Translated, it gives CASAQGMSTEAFF.